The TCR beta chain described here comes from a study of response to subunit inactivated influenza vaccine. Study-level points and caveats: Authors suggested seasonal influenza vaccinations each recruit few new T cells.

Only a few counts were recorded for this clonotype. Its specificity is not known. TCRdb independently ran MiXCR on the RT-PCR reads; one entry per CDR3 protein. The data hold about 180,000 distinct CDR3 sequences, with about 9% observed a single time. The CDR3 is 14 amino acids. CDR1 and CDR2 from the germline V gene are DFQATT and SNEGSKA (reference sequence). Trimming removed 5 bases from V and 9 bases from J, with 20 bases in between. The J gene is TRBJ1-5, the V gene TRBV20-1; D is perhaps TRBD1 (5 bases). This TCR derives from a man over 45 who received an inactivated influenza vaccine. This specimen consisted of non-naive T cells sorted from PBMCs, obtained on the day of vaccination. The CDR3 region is CSAEDGAGFLPQHF. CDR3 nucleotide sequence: TGCAGTGCTGAGGACGGGGCCGGTTTTTTGCCCCAGCATTTT.